This paragraph reports one T cell receptor beta chain. This clone was counted once. The specificity of this receptor is unknown. Per-nucleotide qualities are absent, and no much larger clonotype sits a single base away. The identical CDR3 is also encoded by other nucleotide sequences in the sample. The data originate from a study of cytomegalovirus exposure and HLA in healthy donors (dated by TCRdb to the late 2010s). Background for the entire study: According to an earlier analysis of 587 of the donors, some 180 million T cells yielded roughly 110 million unique TCR beta sequences and around 280 Gb of sequence data. All discovery cohort repertoires had been generated using a single sequencing platform. Across 398 genotyped donors of the cohort, an average of roughly 250,000 unique TCR beta nucleotide sequences per donor were sequenced, and roughly 20% of those sequences were non-productive. To study patterns of TCR occurrence, a later analysis re-analyzed previously published TCR beta repertoires from around 700 donors and added high-resolution HLA genotyping. Typing coverage varied by locus: roughly 620-640 donors for A, B, C, DRB1 and DQB1; approximately 560 for DQA1; more than 600 for DPA1; approximately 490 for DPB1. The aim of the study was to test whether cataloging public T cell receptors could identify signatures of past pathogen exposure. Roughly 5 DR-DQ haplotypes were handled as single units for association and clustering, since linkage in the cohort was strong. The study profiled the T cell repertoires of 500 to 800 subjects by immunosequencing and related them to cytomegalovirus serostatus. Along with the roughly 670-subject first cohort, a separate validation cohort of about 110 different subjects was used. To predict cytomegalovirus infection status, the study brought together high-throughput TCR immunosequencing, statistical association of individual TCRs with disease status, and machine learning. Of the approximately 400 genotyped donors, 81% were placed in the genetic ancestry cluster associated with self-reported Caucasian donors. In a later genetic analysis, genome-wide SNP genotypes for 398 of the 666 donors were used, and that subset was treated as a discovery cohort. An earlier analysis of 500 to 750 of the donors applied high-throughput TCR beta sequencing to assess whether each TCR beta V gene segment acted as functional or pseudogenic. Approximately 300 gigabases of sequencing data and approximately 92 million unique TCR sequences made up an early release that covered approximately 620 HLA-typed donors. HLA typing covered class I and class II loci at four-digit resolution. Alongside the repertoire data, information on donor age, sex, ethnicity and CMV serostatus was compiled. In the later analysis, no new phenotypic data were used to find candidate immune exposures; instead, reliance was placed on TCR beta sequences and their occurrence across donors.

In total, 630 or so healthy bone marrow donors made up the cohort. At the time of sampling, all cohort members were nominally healthy, though unrecorded immune exposures were likely present. The donor was CMV seronegative and was included in the group of approximately 350 seronegative cohort members. Every donor gave a peripheral blood sample, and the peripheral blood mononuclear cells from that sample were used for TCR beta sequencing. The Qiagen DNeasy Blood Extraction Kit was used to extract genomic DNA from the blood cell samples. The library was built by means of the immunoSEQ multiplex PCR assay. The multiplex PCR relied on a mix of 60 forward primers for TCR Vbeta segments and 13 reverse primers for TCR Jbeta segments. The CDR3 region of rearranged TCR beta genes was amplified from genomic DNA by a multiplex PCR assay. The Illumina HiSeq System was used to sequence the amplified TCR beta libraries as 87-base-pair reads. The paper's processing steps were these. A later analysis tallied 75 million to 95 million unique TCR beta chains across the 650 to 750 repertoires, and about 10 million of those chains were shared by two or more donors. A nearest-neighbor algorithm error-corrected the raw reads and collapsed the reads into unique sequences, merging closely related sequences to remove PCR and sequencing errors. CDR3 sequences were aligned to IMGT reference sequences to assign V, D and J gene segments. For a sequence to be retained, at least a six-nucleotide match to both a V gene segment and a J gene segment was required. A rearrangement was called productive if the CDR3 had no stop codons and remained in frame with V and J, and every other rearrangement was called non-productive. CDR3 was defined by IMGT convention, running from the second conserved V-encoded cysteine to the conserved J-encoded phenylalanine. The earlier analysis of more than 450 of the donors excluded sequences that lacked an unambiguous match to a single V gene segment. An earlier analysis of about 590 of the donors classified V segments as functional when productive rearrangements were above 56.7% and as segregating when the standard deviation between donors was above 5%. A statistical classification framework was developed to diagnose cytomegalovirus status using the catalog of TCR beta chain sequences. In a later analysis, TCR nucleotide sequences were compared against IMGT/GENE-DB human TR gene sequences so that V and J genes could be assigned. Using the TCRdist pipeline, a later analysis assigned CDR3 sequences along with most-parsimonious VDJ recombination scenarios. In a later analysis, every TCR beta chain was defined by the combination of its CDR3 amino acid sequence and its V-gene family, and reads without a unique V-gene family were dropped. As a way to deal with suspected cross-contamination and a sequencing artifact, a later analysis dropped 640 or so nucleotide sequences that were highly shared and had low generation probability. In a later analysis, a clonal expansion index was calculated for each public chain from normalized within-repertoire ranks of inferred template counts. In a later analysis, generation probabilities were computed with a VDJ recombination model fitted to out-of-frame rearrangements, and the resulting probabilities were checked against IGoR. Hypergeometric tests were used in a later analysis to score TCR-TCR, TCR-HLA and TCR-CMV co-occurrence, with a repertoire-size bias correction applied to the TCR pairs. To estimate false discovery rates, a later analysis permuted the HLA or CMV assignments 20 times. A later analysis grouped co-occurring TCRs with DBSCAN, adding TCRdist sequence similarity when clustering within HLA-allele-positive subsets. For co-occurrence clustering, repertoires with fewer than 30,000 or more than 120,000 public chains were excluded, along with roughly 5 repertoires with anomalous nucleotide sharing. TCRdb mirrors the immuneACCESS table, restricted to in-frame sequences. Some clones are absent from its copies; in checked studies, under half trace to an unresolved V gene, and the reason for the others is unknown. V and J calls and clone size are as listed in that table; D and trimming were resolved from the DNA. A total of about 190,000 clones appear in this sample, 81% of them only once. Of the sample, 3.8% falls within the top ten clones.

Results the study describes overall, beyond this receptor: Several of the top co-occurrence clusters appeared to be linked to parvovirus B19, influenza, CMV and Epstein-Barr virus, according to a later analysis. The classifier was reported to diagnose cytomegalovirus status with high specificity and sensitivity in both the original cohort and the validation cohort. The earlier analysis of nearly 600 of the donors excluded approximately 15 rarely observed V segments, including chromosome 9 orphons, because counts were too low. In vitro tests confirmed that three of the cytomegalovirus-associated TCR beta chains recognize cytomegalovirus antigens. In the study, 150 to 200 TCR beta chains were listed as associated with cytomegalovirus. Linkage disequilibrium might explain the correlated functional status among segregating V segments, but an unknown experimental factor could not be excluded. Some IMGT-functional V segments, including TRBV6-2 and TRBV6-3, could not be told apart with the 87-base-pair reads, so those segments were excluded. According to a later genetic analysis, donors in an Asian-associated ancestry cluster had fewer N-insertions in productive TCRs than the roughly 700-donor mean. The only immune exposure information available for the cohort was CMV serostatus. Because some donors lacked HLA typing at each locus, the association tests relied only on the typed subset. Sequencing depth was assumed to be roughly uniform across donors in the presence/absence analyses, though that assumption may not hold. A further reported finding was that TCR beta sequences accurately predicted the HLA-A and HLA-B alleles for most subjects in the first cohort. The sequencing pipeline was judged likely to have produced a cluster of highly shared sequence variants as a technical artifact. In a later genetic analysis, a missense DCLRE1C variant was associated with V-gene and J-gene trimming of TCR beta chains, and the association was replicated in an independent cohort. According to a later analysis, most CMV-associated TCR beta chains appeared to be HLA-restricted, and the HLA associations seemed to be driven largely by CMV exposure. Strong co-occurrence of HLA alleles, especially DR and DQ, made assigning TCR associations to individual alleles difficult. In an earlier analysis of some 640 of the donors, most TCR beta V segments were observed in productive rearrangements about 90% or about 30% of the time, broadly matching IMGT annotations. While some public TCRs were present in many individuals, most TCR sequences turned up only very rarely across donors. A later analysis associated about 17,000 TCR beta sequences with specific HLA alleles at a false discovery rate of 0.05. It was suggested by the authors that the approach could potentially be generalized to other disease states and immunological phenotypes. The cohort was sequenced for TCR beta chains only, and without alpha or paired-chain data the features that could be detected were limited. In a later analysis, TCR association rates were found to vary across HLA loci, with the most associated TCRs seen for DRB1 alleles and the fewest for HLA-C alleles. Compared with equally common non-associated chains, HLA-associated TCR beta chains in a later analysis were more clonally expanded and had lower generation probabilities.

V is clipped by 0 bases and J by 7 bases, and the sequence between their germline boundaries is 13 bases long. Including cysteine and phenylalanine, the CDR3 has 16 amino acids. Kept here is only the CDR3 DNA, which spans 48 bases and is read in frame from base 1. CDR1 LNHNV and CDR2 YYDKDF were looked up in the germline V gene (reference sequence). The sequence was obtained from a man aged 45-60 years in good health and CMV-seronegative. The sequenced material came from PBMCs. The sequence links TRBV15 to TRBJ1-6; the D gene is not confidently resolved. The CDR3 reads CATSRDRGNYNSPLHF. In nucleotides, the sequence is TGTGCCACCAGCAGAGATCGGGGAAACTACAATTCACCCCTCCACTTT.